Listed below are T cell receptor beta chains from one sample, sequenced in a study of cytomegalovirus exposure and HLA in healthy donors. Libraries were prepared by immunoSEQ multiplex PCR; TCRdb keeps only in-frame clonotypes and omits some of them. The repertoire holds 100,000 to 120,000 clones, with around 85% as singletons. The sample consisted of PBMCs. The source is a woman aged 18 to 35 in good health and CMV-seronegative. Each CDR3 is given with its conserved first and last residue. A D gene is named only where the DNA matches it firmly. Part of the rows lack a size; the others show once, few, many or a class for expanded clones.

CDR3 length	J gene	V gene	clone size	D gene	CDR3 protein	CDR3 DNA
13	TRBJ2-7	TRBV7-8	.	.	CASSFFERDEQYF	TGTGCCAGCAGCTTCTTTGAGAGGGACGAGCAGTACTTC
14	TRBJ2-5	TRBV6-5	.	TRBD2	CASMISGGAETQYF	TGTGCCAGCATGATCAGCGGGGGGGCCGAGACCCAGTACTTC
15	TRBJ2-5	TRBV4-1	.	.	CASSPLTGGRETQYF	TGCGCCAGCAGCCCTTTAACTGGGGGCAGGGAGACCCAGTACTTC
16	TRBJ1-4	TRBV7-6	.	.	CASSRRTVRLYGKLFF	TGTGCCAGCAGCCGCCGGACAGTACGCCTCTATGGGAAACTGTTTTTT
14	TRBJ2-1	TRBV27	.	.	CASSLSQSGIEQFF	TGTGCCAGCAGTTTATCCCAATCAGGGATTGAGCAGTTCTTC
14	TRBJ2-7	TRBV2	.	TRBD2	CASRRASGTYEQYF	TGTGCCAGCAGGCGGGCTAGCGGGACCTACGAGCAGTACTTC
14	TRBJ2-3	TRBV4-2	.	TRBD2	CASTSGGLWDTQYF	TGTGCCAGCACTAGCGGGGGCCTATGGGATACGCAGTATTTT
17	TRBJ2-1	TRBV5-4	.	TRBD1	CASSLLSGTATYNEQFF	TGTGCCAGCAGCTTACTCTCCGGGACAGCTACTTACAATGAGCAGTTCTTC
17	TRBJ2-7	TRBV4-1	.	.	CASSQTRLSRVGYEQYF	TGCGCCAGCAGCCAAACCCGACTATCTCGTGTGGGCTACGAGCAGTACTTC
12	TRBJ2-1	TRBV2	.	.	CASSSFYDEQFF	TGTGCCAGCAGCTCCTTCTACGATGAGCAGTTCTTC
14	TRBJ2-2	TRBV7-9	.	.	CASSLDTYTGELFF	TGTGCCAGCAGCTTAGACACCTACACCGGGGAGCTGTTTTTT
13	TRBJ1-5	TRBV6-1	.	.	CASSGAGHQPQHF	TGTGCCAGCAGTGGGGCAGGGCATCAGCCCCAGCATTTT
11	TRBJ1-5	TRBV11-2	once	.	CASGTNQPQHF	TGTGCCAGCGGGACTAATCAACCCCAGCATTTT
12	TRBJ2-4	TRBV27	.	TRBD1	CASQGVKNIQYF	TGTGCCAGCCAGGGGGTTAAGAACATTCAGTACTTC
16	TRBJ2-1	TRBV11-2	.	TRBD1	CASSSLWGQVYNEQFF	TGTGCCAGCAGCTCCCTGTGGGGACAGGTATACAATGAGCAGTTCTTC
14	TRBJ2-7	TRBV5-6	.	TRBD1	CASSLGDRVYEQYF	TGTGCCAGCAGCCTAGGGGACAGGGTCTACGAGCAGTACTTC
15	TRBJ1-4	TRBV7-9	once	TRBD1	CASSPRTGNNEKLFF	TGTGCCAGCAGCCCGAGGACAGGGAATAATGAAAAACTGTTTTTT
16	TRBJ2-7	TRBV5-1	.	.	CASSLAWADSSYEQYF	TGCGCCAGCAGCTTGGCTTGGGCAGATAGCTCCTACGAGCAGTACTTC
12	TRBJ2-7	TRBV9	once	.	CASSPRGYEQYF	TGTGCCAGCAGCCCCCGGGGTTACGAGCAGTACTTC
12	TRBJ1-2	TRBV29-1	.	.	CSVEGLQSGYTF	TGCAGCGTCGAAGGACTACAGAGTGGCTACACCTTC
17	TRBJ1-2	TRBV5-4	few	TRBD1	CASSLGDRGPLNYGYTF	TGTGCCAGCAGCTTGGGGGACAGGGGGCCGCTAAACTATGGCTACACCTTC
15	TRBJ2-2	TRBV27	.	.	CASSLSGYPARELFF	TGTGCCAGCAGTTTGTCGGGGTACCCCGCCCGGGAGCTGTTTTTT
13	TRBJ1-2	TRBV28	.	.	CASIHRENYGYTF	TGTGCCAGCATACACAGGGAAAACTATGGCTACACCTTC
13	TRBJ2-7	TRBV5-1	.	.	CASSLNTHYEQYF	TGCGCCAGCAGCTTGAACACCCACTACGAGCAGTACTTC
16	TRBJ1-3	TRBV19	many	.	CASSRGGTASGNTIYF	TGTGCCAGTAGTAGGGGCGGGACTGCTTCTGGAAACACCATATATTTT
16	TRBJ2-2	TRBV6-4	few	TRBD2	CASSEFGAGTTGELFF	TGTGCCAGCAGTGAATTCGGAGCGGGGACCACCGGGGAGCTGTTTTTT
14	TRBJ1-5	TRBV6-1	.	TRBD1	CASSGGTGNQPQHF	TGTGCCAGCAGTGGGGGGACAGGTAATCAGCCCCAGCATTTT
13	TRBJ1-5	TRBV30	once	TRBD1	CAWKGQGNQPQHF	TGTGCCTGGAAGGGACAGGGAAATCAGCCCCAGCATTTT
16	TRBJ1-1	TRBV7-6	.	.	CASSLETGFGNTEAFF	TGTGCCAGCAGCTTGGAAACAGGATTCGGGAACACTGAAGCTTTCTTT
16	TRBJ2-1	TRBV9	few	TRBD2	CASSGPGLAGANEQFF	TGTGCCAGCAGCGGACCAGGACTAGCGGGTGCTAATGAGCAGTTCTTC
14	TRBJ2-1	TRBV27	.	.	CATRLAGSYNEQFF	TGTGCCACCCGATTAGCCGGCTCCTACAATGAGCAGTTCTTC
14	TRBJ2-7	TRBV9	once	TRBD1	CASSFSQGAREQYF	TGTGCCAGCAGCTTTTCCCAGGGGGCTCGCGAGCAGTACTTC
14	TRBJ2-1	TRBV15	.	TRBD1	CAINAQGARNEQFF	TGTGCCATCAACGCACAGGGGGCGCGTAATGAGCAGTTCTTC
12	TRBJ1-2	TRBV2	.	TRBD1	CASTGGNYGYTF	TGTGCCAGTACAGGGGGTAACTATGGCTACACCTTC
17	TRBJ2-1	TRBV2	.	TRBD2	CASSPVSSGRLIYEQFF	TGTGCCAGCAGCCCTGTCTCTAGCGGTCGGTTGATTTATGAGCAGTTCTTC
14	TRBJ2-3	TRBV4-1	.	TRBD2	CASRGSGGQNTQYF	TGCGCCAGCAGAGGTAGCGGGGGGCAGAATACGCAGTATTTT
11	TRBJ2-5	TRBV7-9	.	.	CASTVAETQYF	TGTGCCAGCACCGTGGCAGAGACCCAGTACTTC
17	TRBJ1-5	TRBV6-4	.	.	CASRDPQGFTSNQPQHF	TGTGCCAGCAGGGACCCCCAGGGGTTTACAAGCAATCAGCCCCAGCATTTT
15	TRBJ1-1	TRBV6-6	.	TRBD1	CASSPDRGPNTEAFF	TGTGCCAGCAGTCCTGACAGGGGGCCGAACACTGAAGCTTTCTTT
15	TRBJ2-3	TRBV27	.	TRBD2	CASSYLAGGKDTQYF	TGTGCCAGCAGTTATCTAGCGGGGGGGAAAGATACGCAGTATTTT
14	TRBJ1-4	TRBV6-1	.	.	CASSIGTLDEKLFF	TGTGCCAGCAGTATAGGGACATTAGATGAAAAACTGTTTTTT
12	TRBJ2-1	TRBV6-5	.	.	CASSYTGNEQFF	TGTGCCAGCAGTTACACAGGCAATGAGCAGTTCTTC
13	TRBJ2-1	TRBV5-1	.	.	CASSLWGVNEQFF	TGCGCCAGCAGCTTGTGGGGGGTGAATGAGCAGTTCTTC
12	TRBJ1-1	TRBV25-1	.	.	CASSDRATEAFF	TGTGCCAGCAGTGACAGGGCCACTGAAGCTTTCTTT
16	TRBJ2-6	TRBV28	.	.	CASTQVGGSGANVLTF	TGTGCCAGCACCCAGGTGGGGGGAAGTGGGGCCAACGTCCTGACTTTC
11	TRBJ1-1	TRBV27	.	.	CASSFGAEAFF	TGTGCCAGCAGTTTCGGGGCTGAAGCTTTCTTT
17	TRBJ2-3	TRBV13	.	TRBD2	CASSLGRAGGGTDTQYF	TGTGCCAGCAGCTTAGGCCGGGCCGGGGGGGGCACAGATACGCAGTATTTT
14	TRBJ1-1	TRBV7-9	.	.	CASSFGGDNTEAFF	TGTGCCAGCAGCTTTGGAGGGGATAACACTGAAGCTTTCTTT
15	TRBJ2-6	TRBV7-6	.	.	CASSRWGVGANVLTF	TGTGCCAGCAGCAGGTGGGGGGTGGGGGCCAACGTCCTGACTTTC
12	TRBJ2-7	TRBV29-1	.	TRBD1	CSVVLGGFEQYF	TGCAGCGTTGTTTTAGGGGGCTTCGAGCAGTACTTC
15	TRBJ1-1	TRBV5-6	.	TRBD1	CASSGGDRGGTEAFF	TGTGCCAGCAGCGGGGGGGACAGGGGTGGCACTGAAGCTTTCTTT
15	TRBJ2-3	TRBV4-1	.	.	CASSPLGAHTDTQYF	TGCGCCAGCAGCCCTTTAGGGGCCCACACAGATACGCAGTATTTT
15	TRBJ2-1	TRBV9	few	.	CASSVGQAPYNEQFF	TGTGCCAGCAGCGTAGGGCAGGCCCCCTACAATGAGCAGTTCTTC
14	TRBJ1-6	TRBV5-6	few	TRBD1	CASSRGDRGSPLHF	TGTGCCAGCAGCAGGGGGGACAGAGGGTCACCCCTCCACTTT
15	TRBJ2-1	TRBV7-2	.	.	CASSLGGRFYNEQFF	TGTGCCAGCAGCTTAGGAGGCCGGTTTTACAATGAGCAGTTCTTC
19	TRBJ1-3	TRBV11-2	.	.	CASSLGGFTGPSSGNTIYF	TGTGCCAGCAGCTTAGGGGGCTTCACAGGTCCTAGCTCTGGAAACACCATATATTTT
14	TRBJ2-1	TRBV6-5	once	.	CASSPDSSYNEQFF	TGTGCCAGCAGTCCGGACAGTTCCTACAATGAGCAGTTCTTC
12	TRBJ1-2	TRBV6-5	.	.	CASSTGGDGYTF	TGTGCCAGCAGCACCGGAGGGGATGGCTACACCTTC
15	TRBJ1-5	TRBV6-1	.	.	CASSEGSGNNQPQHF	TGTGCCAGCAGTGAAGGCTCAGGGAACAATCAGCCCCAGCATTTT
12	TRBJ2-1	TRBV6-6	.	.	CASSSGYNEQFF	TGTGCCAGCAGTTCCGGGTACAATGAGCAGTTCTTC